This T cell receptor beta chain was obtained from a study of cytomegalovirus exposure and HLA in healthy donors. Study overall: Out of roughly 170 million T cells, an earlier analysis found fewer than 140 million unique TCR beta sequences in total.

The CDR3 totals 13 residues. V lost 0 bases to trimming and J lost 9 bases, with 9 bases between them. Germline V gene sequence: CDR1 MNHNS, CDR2 SASEGT. Study-level points and caveats: In a later analysis, several top co-occurrence clusters appeared linked to parvovirus B19, influenza, CMV and Epstein-Barr virus. With later analysis, a missense DCLRE1C variant became linked to TCR beta V- and J-gene trimming.

The PCR used 60 Vbeta and 13 Jbeta primers. Libraries were prepared by immunoSEQ multiplex PCR; TCRdb keeps only in-frame clonotypes and omits some of them. Here the sample spans 57,000 or so clones, around 75% being singletons. A note on this clone: Antigen specificity is unknown.

This chain uses TRBV6-1 with TRBJ1-5; D gene uncertain. Sequenced input: PBMCs. The sequence derives from a man aged 45-65 years in good health and CMV-seropositive. CDR3 region: CASSEARSLPQHF. In DNA, the CDR3 is TGTGCCAGCAGTGAAGCTCGGAGTCTGCCCCAGCATTTT.